This T cell receptor beta chain was recorded in a study of blood T cell repertoires in COVID-19. Original methodology: Researchers report that nucleated cell counts were estimated from reference gene primer amplification. Sequencing was performed with immunoSEQ multiplex PCR; in TCRdb, only in-frame clones are kept and a portion is missing. The DNA gave D and trimming, while V, J and clone size come from that table. The sample consists of about 240,000 clones, 81% of them appearing once. The J segment lost 8 bases and the V segment lost 3 bases, leaving 14 bases of the junction unmatched. The CDR3 sequence is 17 residues long. Germline V gene sequence: CDR1 LNHDA, CDR2 SQIVND (reference sequence).

The specimen sequenced was peripheral blood. This clonotype was obtained from a woman aged 80 or older with COVID-19, enrolled during active disease. The chain uses TRBV19 and TRBJ2-1, with 9 bases aligning to TRBD1. CDR3 loop: CASSMGQGRLSGDEQFF. In DNA, the CDR3 is TGTGCCAGTAGTATGGGACAGGGACGCCTATCTGGCGATGAGCAGTTCTTC. Complete variable domain (other parts from reference TRBV19 and TRBJ2-1): DGGITQSPKYLFRKEGQNVTLSCEQNLNHDAMYWYRQDPGQGLRLIYYSQIVNDFQKGDIAEGYSVSREKKESFPLTVTSAQKNPTAFYLCASSMGQGRLSGDEQFFGPGTRLTVL.